This is a list of T cell receptor beta chains from one sample in a study of post-analysis software for immune sequencing data. TCRdb fed the PCR reads into MiXCR, producing one record per CDR3 protein. The sample yields approximately 460,000 distinct CDR3 sequences, over 35% seen once. The source material was blood. These receptors came from a girl under 18 with multiple sclerosis. CDR3s include the opening cysteine and the closing phenylalanine or tryptophan. The D gene is left open where the match is weak.

j_gene | d_gene | v_gene | CDR3aa
TRBJ2-7 | NA | TRBV28 | CASSPLIGGGTYEQYF
TRBJ2-6 | NA | TRBV10-3 | CAIKGNLGANVLTF
TRBJ2-2 | NA | TRBV9 | CASSVLAGNTGELFF
TRBJ2-1 | NA | TRBV7-9 | CASNRGGEQFF
TRBJ2-3 | NA | TRBV29-1 | CSTIRGSDTQYF
TRBJ1-5 | NA | TRBV6-1 | CASSEGVKTHGVRNQPQHF
TRBJ2-5 | NA | TRBV7-2 | CASLRVGTQYF
TRBJ2-5 | TRBD2 | TRBV29-1 | CSARASGTETQYF
TRBJ2-3 | TRBD2 | TRBV20-1 | CSARDRLAGYTDTQYF
TRBJ2-3 | NA | TRBV27 | CASSPKGRYTDTQYF
TRBJ2-2 | NA | TRBV15 | CATSRDLETITGELFF
TRBJ1-2 | TRBD1 | TRBV29-1 | CSVRDLPTGGPNYGYTF
TRBJ2-7 | NA | TRBV4-2 | CASSQVTETYEQYF
TRBJ1-2 | NA | TRBV7-2 | CASSFTRQINYGYTF
TRBJ1-1 | NA | TRBV18 | CASSQGQENTEAFF
TRBJ2-1 | TRBD1 | TRBV7-9 | CASSLTRDRTFF
TRBJ2-1 | TRBD2 | TRBV6-5 | CASSYSGLAGSFSYNEQFF
TRBJ2-1 | NA | TRBV20-1 | CSASDRGYEQFF
TRBJ2-5 | TRBD1 | TRBV28 | CASRGTGRETQYF
TRBJ2-6 | NA | TRBV4-1 | CASSQVDRGLSGANVLTF
TRBJ2-7 | NA | TRBV10-3 | CAISEFGSTYEQYF
TRBJ2-1 | NA | TRBV2 | CASRVTGAHYNEQFF
TRBJ2-1 | TRBD2 | TRBV7-9 | CASSLTTSGSLYEQFF
TRBJ2-1 | NA | TRBV5-1 | CASSLVALDEQFF
TRBJ2-1 | TRBD2 | TRBV11-1 | CASSLFAGGSYNEQFF
TRBJ1-2 | TRBD1 | TRBV7-2 | CASSLSTGGAFGYTF
TRBJ2-1 | NA | TRBV5-1 | CASSFRDRSYNEQFF
TRBJ2-7 | TRBD2 | TRBV4-3 | CASSQGTSGRGYEQYF
TRBJ2-3 | NA | TRBV4-3 | CASSQDSSGGTQYF
TRBJ2-3 | TRBD1 | TRBV2 | CASSENRGRGTDTQYF
TRBJ1-4 | NA | TRBV5-1 | CASSLEGGASEKLFF
TRBJ2-7 | NA | TRBV29-1 | CSVVVDVTHEQYF
TRBJ2-1 | TRBD1 | TRBV7-8 | CASSLVDRGFNEQFF
TRBJ1-5 | NA | TRBV12-3/TRBV12-4 | CASSGGGANEQPQHF
TRBJ2-1 | TRBD2 | TRBV20-1 | CSARRLAETYNEQFF
TRBJ2-7 | NA | TRBV15 | CATSRGYEARNEQYF